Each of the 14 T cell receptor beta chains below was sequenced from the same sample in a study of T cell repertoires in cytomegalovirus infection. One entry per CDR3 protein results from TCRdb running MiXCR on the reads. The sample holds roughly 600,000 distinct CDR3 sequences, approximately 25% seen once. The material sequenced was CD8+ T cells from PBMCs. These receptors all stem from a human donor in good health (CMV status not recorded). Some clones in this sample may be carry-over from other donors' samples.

CDR3 sequence: CASSLLSGGRETQYF. For the CDR3, the DNA is TGTGCCAGCAGTCTCCTGAGCGGGGGTCGAGAGACCCAGTACTTC. The J gene is TRBJ2-5, the V gene TRBV12-3 or TRBV12-4; 8 positions match TRBD2. V dropped 5 bases and J dropped 4; count of bases not matched to a gene: 9. The CDR3 covers 15 residues.

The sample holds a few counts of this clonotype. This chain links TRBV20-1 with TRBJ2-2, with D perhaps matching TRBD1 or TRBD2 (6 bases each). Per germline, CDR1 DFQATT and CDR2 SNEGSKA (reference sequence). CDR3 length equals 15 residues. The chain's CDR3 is CSAPGPGARAGELFF. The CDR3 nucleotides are TGCAGCGCTCCCGGGCCGGGGGCTCGGGCCGGGGAGCTGTTTTTT.

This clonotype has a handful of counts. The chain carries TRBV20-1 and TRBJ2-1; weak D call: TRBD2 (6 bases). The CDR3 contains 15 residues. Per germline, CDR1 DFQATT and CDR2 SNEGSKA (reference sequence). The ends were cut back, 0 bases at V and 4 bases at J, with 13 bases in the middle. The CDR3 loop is CSARDRRATYNEQFF. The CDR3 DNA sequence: TGCAGTGCTAGAGATAGGAGGGCCACATACAATGAGCAGTTCTTC.

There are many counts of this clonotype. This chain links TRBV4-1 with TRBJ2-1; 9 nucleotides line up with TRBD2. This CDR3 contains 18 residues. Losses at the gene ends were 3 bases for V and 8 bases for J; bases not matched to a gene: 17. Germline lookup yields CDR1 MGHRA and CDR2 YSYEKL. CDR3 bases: TGCGCCAGCAGCCAGAGTAGCGAGGGGACTAGCAAGAGCGATGAGCAGTTCTTC. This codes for CASSQSSEGTSKSDEQFF.

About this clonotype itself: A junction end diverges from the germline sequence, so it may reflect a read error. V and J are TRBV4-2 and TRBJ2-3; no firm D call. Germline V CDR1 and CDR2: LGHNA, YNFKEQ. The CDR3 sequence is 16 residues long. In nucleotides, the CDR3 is TGTGTCAGCAGCTACGACCCCGGAGCTCTCACAGATACGCAGTATTTT. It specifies CVSSYDPGALTDTQYF.

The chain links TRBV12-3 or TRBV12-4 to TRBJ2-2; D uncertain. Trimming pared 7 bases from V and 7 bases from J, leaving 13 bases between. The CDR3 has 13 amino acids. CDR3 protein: CASIPGGFGELFF. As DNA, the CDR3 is TGTGCCAGCATCCCAGGTGGCTTCGGGGAGCTGTTTTTT.

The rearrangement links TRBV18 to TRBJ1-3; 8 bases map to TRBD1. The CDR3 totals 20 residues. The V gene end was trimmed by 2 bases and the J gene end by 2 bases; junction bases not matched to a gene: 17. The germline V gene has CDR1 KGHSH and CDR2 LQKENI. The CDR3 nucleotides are TGTGCCAGCTCACCATCGACGAGACAGGGGCGCCTCCACCCTGGAAACACCATATATTTT. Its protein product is CASSPSTRQGRLHPGNTIYF.

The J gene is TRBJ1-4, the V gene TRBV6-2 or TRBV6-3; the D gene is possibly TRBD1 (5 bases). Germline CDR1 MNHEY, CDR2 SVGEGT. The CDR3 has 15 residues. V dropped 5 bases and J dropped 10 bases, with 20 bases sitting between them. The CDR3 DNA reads TGTGCCAGCAGTGGCCGGGACGGGCTGATGCGAAAACTGTTTTTT. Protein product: CASSGRDGLMRKLFF.

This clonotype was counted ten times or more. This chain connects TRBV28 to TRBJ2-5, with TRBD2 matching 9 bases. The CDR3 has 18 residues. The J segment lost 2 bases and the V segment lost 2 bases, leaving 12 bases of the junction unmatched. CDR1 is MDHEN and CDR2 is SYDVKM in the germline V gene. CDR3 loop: CASSLLGVVAGVQETQYF. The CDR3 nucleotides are TGTGCCAGCAGTTTACTCGGAGTGGTAGCGGGGGTACAAGAGACCCAGTACTTC.

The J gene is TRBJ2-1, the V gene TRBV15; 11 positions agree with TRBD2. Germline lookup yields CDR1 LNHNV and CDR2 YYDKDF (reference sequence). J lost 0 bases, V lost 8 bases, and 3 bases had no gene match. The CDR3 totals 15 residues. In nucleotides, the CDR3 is TGTGCCACCCAGACTAGCGGGGACTCCTACAATGAGCAGTTCTTC. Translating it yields CATQTSGDSYNEQFF.

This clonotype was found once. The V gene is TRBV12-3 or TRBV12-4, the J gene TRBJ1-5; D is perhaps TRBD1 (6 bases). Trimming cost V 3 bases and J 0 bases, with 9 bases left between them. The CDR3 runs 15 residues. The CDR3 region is CASSLRTDSNQPQHF. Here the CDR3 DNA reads TGTGCCAGCAGTTTGAGGACAGATAGCAATCAGCCCCAGCATTTT.

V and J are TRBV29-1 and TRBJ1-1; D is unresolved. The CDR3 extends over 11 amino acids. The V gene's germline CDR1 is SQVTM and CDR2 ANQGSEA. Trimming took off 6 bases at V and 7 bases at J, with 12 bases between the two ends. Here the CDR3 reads CSVPPGGEAFF. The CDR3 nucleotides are TGCAGCGTCCCCCCGGGCGGTGAAGCTTTCTTT.

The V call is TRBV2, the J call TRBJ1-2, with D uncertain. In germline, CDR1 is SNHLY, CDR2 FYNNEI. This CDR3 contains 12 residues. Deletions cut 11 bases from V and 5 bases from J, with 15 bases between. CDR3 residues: CASDGGMYGYTF. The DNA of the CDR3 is TGTGCCTCCGATGGCGGAATGTATGGCTACACCTTC.

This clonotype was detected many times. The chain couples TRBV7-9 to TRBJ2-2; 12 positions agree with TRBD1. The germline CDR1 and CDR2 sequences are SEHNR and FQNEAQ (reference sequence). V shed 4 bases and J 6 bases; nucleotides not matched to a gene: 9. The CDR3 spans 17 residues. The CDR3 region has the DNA TGTGCCAGCAGCTCCTTGACGGGACAGGGGGCTGCCGGGGAGCTGTTTTTT. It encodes CASSSLTGQGAAGELFF.